This T cell receptor beta chain was documented in a study of T cell responses to AZD1222 COVID-19 vaccine. Repertoires were generated with immunoSEQ multiplex PCR, while TCRdb's copy carries only in-frame clones and drops some. This table has more than 60,000 clones, about nine tenths appearing once. This clone came up a few times. Its antigen remains unknown. Notes on the study in general: The reported proportion of spike-specific TCRs targeting unmutated variant regions was nearly half.

The receptor comes from an adult who received the AZD1222 COVID-19 vaccine. The sample was peripheral blood, taken 28 days after the second AZD1222 dose.

This CDR3 is CASSDVRGIAKNIQYF. The DNA of the CDR3 is TGTGCCAGCAGTGACGTTCGGGGTATAGCCAAAAACATTCAGTACTTC. V gene TRBV6-4 combines with J gene TRBJ2-4, with D tentatively TRBD2 (5 bases). Trimming shortened V by 2 bases and J by 0 bases, and 11 bases separated the two germline ends. CDR1 and CDR2 (germline): MRHNA, SNTAGT. The CDR3 spans 16 residues.